The T cell receptor beta chain under discussion was sequenced for a study of cytomegalovirus exposure and HLA in healthy donors. The study's findings and limits: Subsequent analysis revealed that first-cohort TCR clusters tended to co-occur in the 130 or so validation repertoires.

With respect to this clone: Its antigen is not known.

Sequencing used immunoSEQ multiplex PCR; TCRdb keeps in-frame clones, though not all of them. The sample records about 160,000 clones, just under 90% being singletons. V was clipped by 0 bases and J by 10 bases, with 7 bases between them. Germline V gives CDR1 DFQATT, CDR2 SNEGSKA (reference sequence). This CDR3 contains 11 residues. The sample comprised PBMCs. This clonotype was obtained from a man aged 18 to 29 in good health and CMV-seropositive. The chain couples TRBV20-1 to TRBJ2-1; D gene unclear. The CDR3 sequence is CSARDRREQFF. For the CDR3, the DNA is TGCAGTGCTAGAGATCGGCGGGAGCAGTTCTTC.